The rows below give T cell receptor beta chains drawn from one sample of a study of blood T cell repertoires in COVID-19. Repertoires were generated with immunoSEQ multiplex PCR, while TCRdb's copy carries only in-frame clones and drops some. The sample has some 190,000 clones; roughly four fifths are singletons. Sequencing input: peripheral blood. The receptors were sampled from a woman in her thirties or forties with COVID-19, enrolled during active disease. The CDR3 runs from the conserved cysteine through the conserved F or W. The D gene is left open where the match is weak. Clone size is stated in some rows and not others, as once, few, many or a class when expanded.

-	TRBD1	TRBJ1-2	16	TRBV27	CASSDGTATTNYGYTF	TGTGCCAGTTCCGACGGGACAGCCACGACTAACTATGGCTACACCTTC
-	-	TRBJ1-3	14	TRBV5-1	CASSDTTSGNTIYF	TGCGCCAGCAGCGACACGACCTCTGGAAACACCATATATTTT
-	-	TRBJ1-1	15	TRBV2	CASSGGHSTNTEAFF	TGTGCCAGCAGTGGGGGACACTCAACGAACACTGAAGCTTTCTTT
few	TRBD2	TRBJ2-1	12	TRBV6-5	CASRPGLPEQFF	TGTGCCAGCAGGCCGGGACTACCCGAGCAGTTCTTC
-	-	TRBJ1-1	12	TRBV28	CASSPLITEAFF	TGTGCCAGCAGTCCCTTAATCACTGAAGCTTTCTTT
-	-	TRBJ1-4	13	TRBV12-3/TRBV12-4	CASSSTTNEKLFF	TGTGCCAGCAGTTCAACAACTAATGAAAAACTGTTTTTT
-	TRBD2	TRBJ2-5	15	TRBV5-1	CASSFELAGGETQYF	TGCGCCAGCAGCTTTGAACTAGCGGGAGGAGAGACCCAGTACTTC
-	TRBD2	TRBJ2-1	16	TRBV7-2	CASSLAGTSGTNEQFF	TGTGCCAGCAGCTTGGCCGGGACTAGCGGGACAAATGAGCAGTTCTTC
few	TRBD2	TRBJ2-1	19	TRBV19	CASSPRTSGRGSSYNEQFF	TGTGCCAGTAGTCCGCGGACTAGCGGGAGGGGAAGCTCCTACAATGAGCAGTTCTTC
-	-	TRBJ1-1	15	TRBV4-2	CASSQDLKMAREAFF	TGTGCCAGCAGCCAAGATTTAAAAATGGCCCGTGAAGCTTTCTTT
-	TRBD2	TRBJ2-7	14	TRBV5-8	CASSLAGGGLEQYF	TGTGCCAGCAGCCTAGCGGGAGGGGGGCTCGAGCAGTACTTC
-	TRBD1	TRBJ2-3	15	TRBV19	CASRGRQGTTDTQYF	TGTGCCAGTAGGGGAAGACAGGGGACCACAGATACGCAGTATTTT
-	-	TRBJ2-2	13	TRBV7-3	CASSDGGTGELFF	TGTGCCAGCAGCGACGGGGGTACCGGGGAGCTGTTTTTT
-	-	TRBJ2-1	14	TRBV7-8	CASDSGTSTGEQFF	TGTGCCAGCGATTCAGGAACCTCCACTGGGGAGCAGTTCTTC
-	TRBD1	TRBJ1-2	15	TRBV5-1	CASSFGGQSSKGYTF	TGCGCCAGCAGCTTTGGGGGACAGTCATCTAAAGGCTACACCTTC
-	TRBD1	TRBJ2-2	15	TRBV2	CASRGTDLNTGELFF	TGTGCCAGCAGAGGGACAGACCTGAACACCGGGGAGCTGTTTTTT
-	-	TRBJ2-5	15	TRBV10-3	CAISESLGLQETQYF	TGTGCCATCAGTGAGTCATTGGGGCTCCAAGAGACCCAGTACTTC
-	TRBD1	TRBJ1-5	14	TRBV19	CASSIAGGNQPQHF	TGTGCCAGTAGTATCGCAGGGGGGAATCAGCCCCAGCATTTT
few	TRBD1	TRBJ1-1	15	TRBV18	CASSPIGTDYTEAFF	TGTGCCAGCTCACCGATCGGGACAGACTACACTGAAGCTTTCTTT
-	TRBD1	TRBJ1-4	14	TRBV28	CASSLDRVREKLFF	TGTGCCAGCAGTCTTGACAGGGTACGTGAAAAACTGTTTTTT
-	-	TRBJ1-1	16	TRBV5-5	CASSLGQGSLDTEAFF	TGTGCCAGCAGCTTGGGGCAGGGAAGTTTGGACACTGAAGCTTTCTTT
-	TRBD2	TRBJ2-7	15	TRBV7-3	CASSLTGTSGNEQYF	TGTGCCAGCAGCTTAACCGGGACTAGCGGGAACGAGCAGTACTTC
-	-	TRBJ2-5	12	TRBV3-1/TRBV3-2	CASSHGGETQYF	TGTGCCAGCAGCCATGGCGGAGAGACCCAGTACTTC
-	TRBD1	TRBJ2-1	18	TRBV28	CASRPFTGGRGLYNEQFF	TGTGCCAGCAGACCCTTCACTGGAGGCAGGGGGCTTTACAATGAGCAGTTCTTC
-	TRBD2	TRBJ2-3	19	TRBV28	CASSPRAGDFGVSTDTQYF	TGTGCCAGCAGTCCCCGAGCGGGAGACTTCGGGGTTAGCACAGATACGCAGTATTTT
once	TRBD1	TRBJ1-1	15	TRBV9	CASSPGQVMNTEAFF	TGTGCCAGCAGCCCAGGACAGGTCATGAACACTGAAGCTTTCTTT
few	-	TRBJ2-3	13	TRBV2	CASSDGGGDTQYF	TGTGCCAGCAGTGACGGGGGAGGAGATACGCAGTATTTT
few	-	TRBJ1-3	14	TRBV5-4	CASSLEPSGNTIYF	TGTGCCAGCAGCTTGGAGCCGTCCGGAAACACCATATATTTT
-	TRBD2	TRBJ2-3	17	TRBV10-1	CASSEETGGPRTDTQYF	TGCGCCAGCAGTGAGGAGACGGGAGGGCCCAGAACAGATACGCAGTATTTT
-	-	TRBJ1-3	15	TRBV4-1	CASSQVYRDGNTIYF	TGCGCCAGCAGCCAAGTATACAGGGATGGAAACACCATATATTTT
-	-	TRBJ1-3	12	TRBV9	CASRDNRNTIYF	TGTGCCAGCAGAGACAACAGAAACACCATATATTTT
-	TRBD1	TRBJ1-3	14	TRBV19	CASSSDRVGNTIYF	TGTGCCAGTAGTTCGGACAGGGTTGGAAACACCATATATTTT
-	-	TRBJ2-5	15	TRBV27	CASSLTPMQKETQYF	TGTGCCAGCAGCCTCACACCGATGCAAAAAGAGACCCAGTACTTC
-	TRBD1	TRBJ1-1	16	TRBV9	CASSVGTGLESDEAFF	TGTGCCAGCAGCGTCGGGACAGGGCTGGAAAGTGATGAAGCTTTCTTT
-	-	TRBJ1-2	14	TRBV28	CASSLSAGLKGYTF	TGTGCCAGCAGTCTGAGTGCGGGGCTGAAGGGCTACACCTTC
-	TRBD2	TRBJ2-5	17	TRBV4-1	CASSQVTSREGGETQYF	TGCGCCAGCAGCCAAGTAACCTCTCGGGAGGGCGGAGAGACCCAGTACTTC
-	TRBD2	TRBJ2-1	17	TRBV28	CASRPTSGREGYNEQFF	TGTGCCAGCAGGCCGACTAGCGGGAGGGAGGGCTACAATGAGCAGTTCTTC
-	-	TRBJ2-7	15	TRBV15	CATSREGQGSYEQYF	TGTGCCACCAGCAGAGAAGGGCAGGGATCCTACGAGCAGTACTTC
-	TRBD1	TRBJ2-3	12	TRBV29-1	CSLGQGKDTQYF	TGCAGCTTAGGACAGGGCAAAGATACGCAGTATTTT
many	-	TRBJ2-2	15	TRBV27	CASSYGRVNTGELFF	TGTGCCAGCAGTTACGGCAGGGTGAACACCGGGGAGCTGTTTTTT
-	-	TRBJ1-2	11	TRBV20-1	CSVSGAGSYTF	TGCAGTGTTTCAGGGGCTGGTAGCTACACCTTC
once	TRBD1	TRBJ1-4	15	TRBV9	CASSRTGGANEKLFF	TGTGCCAGCAGCAGAACAGGGGGCGCGAATGAAAAACTGTTTTTT
once	TRBD2	TRBJ2-5	15	TRBV5-1	CASSLSGTTEETQYF	TGCGCCAGCAGCTTGTCTGGGACTACTGAAGAGACCCAGTACTTC
once	-	TRBJ1-5	18	TRBV7-3	CASSFPWIETETNQPQHF	TGTGCCAGCAGCTTTCCTTGGATAGAGACAGAAACCAATCAGCCCCAGCATTTT
-	-	TRBJ2-3	11	TRBV11-2	CASSSGVEGDF	TGTGCCAGCAGCTCCGGGGTCGAGGGGGATTTT
-	-	TRBJ2-7	11	TRBV7-9	CATRRAYEQYF	TGTGCCACCCGCCGGGCCTACGAGCAGTACTTC
many	-	TRBJ2-1	12	TRBV2	CASSALGGEQFF	TGTGCCAGCAGTGCGCTCGGGGGTGAGCAGTTCTTC
few	-	TRBJ2-2	15	TRBV7-3	CASSLSGANTGELFF	TGTGCCAGCAGCTTATCGGGAGCGAACACCGGGGAGCTGTTTTTT
-	-	TRBJ1-2	11	TRBV29-1	CSADTDPGYTF	TGCAGCGCCGACACCGATCCTGGCTACACCTTC